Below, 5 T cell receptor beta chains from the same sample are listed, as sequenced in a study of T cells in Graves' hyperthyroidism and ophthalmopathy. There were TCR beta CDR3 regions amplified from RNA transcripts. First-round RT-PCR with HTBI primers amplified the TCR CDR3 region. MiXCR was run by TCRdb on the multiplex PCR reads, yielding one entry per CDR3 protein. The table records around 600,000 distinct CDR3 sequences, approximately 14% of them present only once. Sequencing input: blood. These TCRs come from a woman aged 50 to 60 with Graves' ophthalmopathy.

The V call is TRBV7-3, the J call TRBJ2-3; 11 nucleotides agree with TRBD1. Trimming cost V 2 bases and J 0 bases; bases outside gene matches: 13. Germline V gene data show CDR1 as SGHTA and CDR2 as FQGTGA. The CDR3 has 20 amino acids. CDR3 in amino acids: CASSLWGGQGALPSTDTQYF. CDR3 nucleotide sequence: TGTGCCAGCAGCTTATGGGGAGGACAGGGGGCGTTACCTAGCACAGATACGCAGTATTTT.

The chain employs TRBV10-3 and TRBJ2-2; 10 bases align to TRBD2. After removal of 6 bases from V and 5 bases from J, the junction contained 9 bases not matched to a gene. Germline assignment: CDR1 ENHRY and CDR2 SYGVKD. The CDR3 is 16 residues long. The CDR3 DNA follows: TGTGCCATCAGACCCTCCGGGACTAGCGTTACCGGGGAGCTGTTTTTT. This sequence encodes CAIRPSGTSVTGELFF.

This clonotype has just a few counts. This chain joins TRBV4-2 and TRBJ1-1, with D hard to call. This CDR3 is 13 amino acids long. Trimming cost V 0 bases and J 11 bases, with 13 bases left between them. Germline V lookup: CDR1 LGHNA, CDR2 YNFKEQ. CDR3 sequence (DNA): TGTGCCAGCAGCCAAGATATCGGCGTGGACGCTTTCTTT. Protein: CASSQDIGVDAFF.

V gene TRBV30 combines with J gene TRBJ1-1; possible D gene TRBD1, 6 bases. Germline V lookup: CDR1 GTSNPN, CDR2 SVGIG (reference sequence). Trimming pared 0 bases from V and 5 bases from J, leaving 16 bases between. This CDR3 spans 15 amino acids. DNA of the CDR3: TGTGCCTGGAGTGTACCCGGGGGCGGACGGACTGAAGCTTTCTTT. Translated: CAWSVPGGGRTEAFF.

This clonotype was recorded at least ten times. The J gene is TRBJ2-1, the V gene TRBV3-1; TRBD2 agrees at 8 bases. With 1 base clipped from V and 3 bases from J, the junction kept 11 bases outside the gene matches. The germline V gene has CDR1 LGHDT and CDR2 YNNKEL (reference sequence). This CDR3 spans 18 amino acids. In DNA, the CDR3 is TGTGCCAGCAGCCAAGGACTCAGAATACTAGCGGACTACAATGAGCAGTTCTTC. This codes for CASSQGLRILADYNEQFF.